This T cell receptor (beta chain) emerged from a study of T-cell memory formation after mild COVID-19. TCR alpha and TCR beta cDNA libraries with sample barcodes and UMIs came from 5'RACE using constant-segment primers. TCRdb redid the calling of the 5' RACE reads with MiXCR, one entry per CDR3 protein. This table has about 470,000 distinct CDR3 sequences, around 25% appearing once. CDR3 length: 13 residues. Trimming took off 7 bases at V and 5 bases at J, with 15 bases between the two ends. CDR1 and CDR2 (germline): ENHRY, SYGVKD. Sequencing was carried out using PBMCs or a T cell subset sorted from them (not recorded which). V is TRBV10-3 and J is TRBJ2-7; D remains ambiguous. The clonotype comes from an adult woman who had mild COVID-19 (a few samples of this study predate the infection). Cell type and time point are not known. The CDR3 reads CAIKPAPTDEQYF. The CDR3 coding sequence is TGTGCCATCAAACCGGCCCCCACGGACGAGCAGTACTTC.